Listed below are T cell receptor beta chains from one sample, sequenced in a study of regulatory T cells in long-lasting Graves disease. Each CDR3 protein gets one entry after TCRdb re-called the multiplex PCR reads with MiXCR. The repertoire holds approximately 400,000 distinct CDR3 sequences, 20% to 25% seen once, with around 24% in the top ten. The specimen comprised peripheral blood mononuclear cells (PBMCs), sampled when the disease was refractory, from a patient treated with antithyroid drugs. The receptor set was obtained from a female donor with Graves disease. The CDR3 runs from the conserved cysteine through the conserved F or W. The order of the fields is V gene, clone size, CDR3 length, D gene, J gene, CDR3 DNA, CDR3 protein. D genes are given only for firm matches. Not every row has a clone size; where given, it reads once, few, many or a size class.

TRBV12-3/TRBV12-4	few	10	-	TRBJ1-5	TGTGCCAGCAGTTTATTGCCCCAGCATTTT	CASSLLPQHF
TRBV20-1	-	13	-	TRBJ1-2	TGCAGTGCTAGTTTGGGGATAGGTATGGACTACACCTTC	CSASLGIGMDYTF
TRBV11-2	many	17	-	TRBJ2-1	TGTGCCAGCAGCTTAGGTTTTAGCGGCCGGCTATACAATGAGCAGTTCTTC	CASSLGFSGRLYNEQFF
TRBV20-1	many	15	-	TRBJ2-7	TGCAGTGCTAGAGGAGACAGGCTGACCTCCTACGAGCAGTACTTC	CSARGDRLTSYEQYF
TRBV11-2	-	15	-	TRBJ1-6	TGTGCCAGCACCCCGACCAGCTCCTATAATTCACCCCTCCACTTT	CASTPTSSYNSPLHF
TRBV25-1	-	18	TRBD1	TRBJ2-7	TGTGCCAGCAGTGAATATCCACAGGGGTTCGTCATGTCCTACGAGCAGTACTTC	CASSEYPQGFVMSYEQYF
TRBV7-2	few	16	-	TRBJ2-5	TGTGCCAGCAGCTTAGGTCTAGCGCCTGGCCAAGAGACCCAGTACTTC	CASSLGLAPGQETQYF
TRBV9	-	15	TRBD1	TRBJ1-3	TGTGCCAGCAGCACAAGGGACAGCCCTGGAAACACCATATATTTT	CASSTRDSPGNTIYF
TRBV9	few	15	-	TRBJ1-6	TGTGCCAGCAGCGTAGGGAACAGGGTTCGTTCACCCCTCCACTTT	CASSVGNRVRSPLHF
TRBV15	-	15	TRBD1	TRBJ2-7	TGTGCCACCAGCATAGCCCGGGACAGTTTATACGAGCAGTACTTC	CATSIARDSLYEQYF
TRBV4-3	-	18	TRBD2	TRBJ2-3	TGCGCCAGCAGCCCCTTCGTGGGTCTAGCGGGGGCCACAGATACGCAGTATTTT	CASSPFVGLAGATDTQYF
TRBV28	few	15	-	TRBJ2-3	TGTGCCAGCAGTGTTCGACATGGGAGAACAGATACGCAGTATTTT	CASSVRHGRTDTQYF
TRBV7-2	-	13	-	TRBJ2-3	TGTGCCAGCAGCTTTTCCGGAACTAATACGCAGTATTTT	CASSFSGTNTQYF
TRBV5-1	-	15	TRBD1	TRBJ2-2	TGCGCCAGCAGACCTGACAGGGCGAACACCGGGGAGCTGTTTTTT	CASRPDRANTGELFF
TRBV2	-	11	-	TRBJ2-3	TGTGCCAGCAGACACACAGATACGCAGTATTTT	CASRHTDTQYF
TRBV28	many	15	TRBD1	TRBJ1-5	TGTGCCAGCGCGGACAGGGCGACCAGTAATCGGCCCCAGCATTTT	CASADRATSNRPQHF
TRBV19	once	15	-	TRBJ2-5	TGTGCCAGTAGTATTTGGGCAGGGAGCGCTGAGACCCAGTACTTC	CASSIWAGSAETQYF
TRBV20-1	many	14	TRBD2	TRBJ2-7	TGCAGTGCTAGAGATATGACGGGAGGCCAAAAGCAGTACTTC	CSARDMTGGQKQYF
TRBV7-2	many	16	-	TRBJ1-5	TGTGCCAGCAGCCGCGACGGAGGGAGGGGTAATCAGCCCCAGCATTTT	CASSRDGGRGNQPQHF
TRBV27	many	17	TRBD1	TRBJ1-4	TGTGCCAGCAGTCGGATGACAGGGGGCGGAACTAATGAAAAACTGTTTTTT	CASSRMTGGGTNEKLFF
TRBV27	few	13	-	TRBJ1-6	TGTGCCAGCAGTTTATCGGGGTGGGGGCTCCTCCACTTT	CASSLSGWGLLHF
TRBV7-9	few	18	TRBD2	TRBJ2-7	TGTGCCAGCAGCTTTACAAGTCTAGCGGGAAGGCTCTCCTACGAGCAGTACTTC	CASSFTSLAGRLSYEQYF
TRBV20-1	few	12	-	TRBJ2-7	TGCAGTGCTAGATCAGGGAGCGGCGAGCAGTACTTC	CSARSGSGEQYF
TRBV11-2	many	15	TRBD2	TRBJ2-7	TGTGCCAGCAGCTCTAAAGCGGGAGTCTCCTACGAGCAGTACTTC	CASSSKAGVSYEQYF
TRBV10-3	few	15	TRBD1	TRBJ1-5	TGTGCCATCAGTGAGTCAGACAGGGGCAATCAGCCCCAGCATTTT	CAISESDRGNQPQHF
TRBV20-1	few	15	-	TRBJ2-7	TGCAGTGCTAGATCCGGACCGAATTTCAGCTACGAGCAGTACTTC	CSARSGPNFSYEQYF
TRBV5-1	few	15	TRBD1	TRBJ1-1	TGCGCCAGCAGCTTGTACAGGGGAGGGAACACTGAAGCTTTCTTT	CASSLYRGGNTEAFF
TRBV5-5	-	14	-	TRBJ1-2	TGTGCCAGCAGCCCATTCCAAGACCCTCGGGGCTACACCTTC	CASSPFQDPRGYTF
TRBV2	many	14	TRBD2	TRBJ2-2	TGTGCCAGCAGGGGGACTATGTCCTGGGGGGAGCTGTTTTTT	CASRGTMSWGELFF
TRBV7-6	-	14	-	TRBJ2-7	TGTGCCAGCAGCTCTGTAGATGCCTCCTACGAGCAGTACTTC	CASSSVDASYEQYF
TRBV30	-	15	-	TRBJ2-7	TGTGCCTGGAGTACAGTGGGGCAGTTAAACTACGAGCAGTACTTC	CAWSTVGQLNYEQYF
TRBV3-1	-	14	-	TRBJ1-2	TGTGCCAGCAGCCAAGGTCCGACCAACTATGGCTACACCTTC	CASSQGPTNYGYTF
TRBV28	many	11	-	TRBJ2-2	TGTGCCAGCAGTTTCGTCGGGGAGCTGTTTTTT	CASSFVGELFF
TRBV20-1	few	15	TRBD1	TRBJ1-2	TGCAGTGCTAGCCCCAATCGCGACAGGGTCTATGGCTACACCTTC	CSASPNRDRVYGYTF
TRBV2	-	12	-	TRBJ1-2	TGTGCCAGCAGTTTGCCCGGCTATGGCTGCACCTTC	CASSLPGYGCTF
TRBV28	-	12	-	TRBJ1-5	TGTGCCAGCAGTTTAATGTGGCAGCCCCAGCATTTT	CASSLMWQPQHF
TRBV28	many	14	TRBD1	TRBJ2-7	TGTGCCAGCAGTTCGGTACAGGGGGCTTTCGAGCAGTACTTC	CASSSVQGAFEQYF
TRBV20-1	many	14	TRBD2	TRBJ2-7	TGCAGTGCGCAGGGACTAGGGACGACCTACGAGCAGTACTTC	CSAQGLGTTYEQYF
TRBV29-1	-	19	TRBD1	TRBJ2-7	TGCAGCGTGGGGCGTTCCGGGACAGGTACTAAACCCCTGTTCTACGAGCAGTACTTC	CSVGRSGTGTKPLFYEQYF
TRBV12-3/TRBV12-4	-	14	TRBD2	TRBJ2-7	TGTGCCAGCAGACGTAGCGGGGACGGCTACGAGCAGTACTTC	CASRRSGDGYEQYF
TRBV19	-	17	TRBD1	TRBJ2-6	TGTGCCAGTAGTATAGGACAGGGAATGTCTGGGGCCAACGTCCTGACTTTC	CASSIGQGMSGANVLTF